These T cell receptor beta chains were read from a single sample in a study of T-cell memory formation after mild COVID-19. TCRdb re-called the 5' RACE reads through MiXCR, storing one row per CDR3 protein. The data show 65,000 to 95,000 distinct CDR3 sequences, over 10% seen once. Material for sequencing was PBMCs or a T cell subset sorted from them (not recorded which). The receptor set was obtained from a man between 18 and 29 years old who had mild COVID-19 (a few samples of this study predate the infection). Cell type and time point are not known. CDR3s include the opening cysteine and the closing phenylalanine or tryptophan. A D gene is named only where the DNA matches it firmly. Not all rows give a size; the values are once, few, many and, for expanded clones, a class.

V,D,J,length,size,DNA,CDR3
TRBV6-5,-,TRBJ2-5,13,few,TGTGCCAGCAGTTACTCGCAAGTAGAGACCCAGTACTTC,CASSYSQVETQYF
TRBV11-2,-,TRBJ2-1,15,few,TGTGCCAGCAGCTTTACTCCAGATGAAAACAATGAGCAGTTCTTC,CASSFTPDENNEQFF
TRBV12-5,-,TRBJ1-2,17,-,TGTGCTAGTGGTTTGGGACTTCGGGGGATCTTGGGCTATGGCTACACCTTC,CASGLGLRGILGYGYTF
TRBV7-9,-,TRBJ2-3,15,-,TGTGCCAGCATCTCCCCGACAGGAAGCACAGATACGCAGTATTTT,CASISPTGSTDTQYF
TRBV19,TRBD2,TRBJ2-1,14,-,TGTGCCAGTAGTTGGACTAGCGTGCCGGATGAGCAGTTCTTC,CASSWTSVPDEQFF
TRBV7-9,TRBD2,TRBJ2-7,15,-,TGTGCCAGCAGCCTAGCGGGGACGAGCTCCTACGAGCAGTACTTC,CASSLAGTSSYEQYF
TRBV7-2,-,TRBJ1-5,14,-,TGTGCCAGCAGCTTAGGCCCGGGGAATCAGCCCCAGCATTTT,CASSLGPGNQPQHF
TRBV4-3,TRBD1,TRBJ1-1,18,-,TGCGCCAGCAGCCAAGCGATTTATTCAGGGGGCACGAACACTGAAGCTTTCTTT,CASSQAIYSGGTNTEAFF
TRBV9,-,TRBJ2-3,16,few,TGTGCCAGCAGCGTAGGTAGCAGACCCCCTTCTCCGCCGCAGTATTTT,CASSVGSRPPSPPQYF
TRBV20-1,-,TRBJ2-3,14,few,TGCAGTGCTAGAGGAATGACTTACCCCGTGGAGCAGTATTTT,CSARGMTYPVEQYF
TRBV6-5,-,TRBJ2-5,13,-,TGTGCCAGCAGTTTAAATTTCCAAGAGACCCAGTACTTC,CASSLNFQETQYF
TRBV29-1,TRBD1,TRBJ1-2,12,-,TGCAGCGTCGCCGGGACAGGTTATGGCTACACCTTC,CSVAGTGYGYTF
TRBV20-1,TRBD1,TRBJ1-2,15,-,TGCAGTGCTAGTAGCCGTGACAGGGGGGCCTATGGCTACACCTTC,CSASSRDRGAYGYTF
TRBV2,TRBD1,TRBJ2-7,12,few,TGTGCCAGCACCGGGACAGCCTACGAGCAGTACTTC,CASTGTAYEQYF
TRBV2,TRBD2,TRBJ2-7,14,few,TGTGCCAGCAGCGGGGGGGCACGAATCTACGAGCAGTACTTC,CASSGGARIYEQYF
TRBV7-8,TRBD2,TRBJ2-3,15,-,TGTGCCAGCAGCCCCAGAAATAGCGGGACAGATACGCAGTATTTT,CASSPRNSGTDTQYF
TRBV18,-,TRBJ1-3,15,few,TGTGCCAGCTCGCCCGGACAGTACTCTGGAAACACCATATATTTT,CASSPGQYSGNTIYF